These T cell receptor beta chains were read from a single sample in a study of CD8+ T cells in alopecia areata. Only in-frame clones appear in the TCRdb table, and some are missing; sequencing was by immunoSEQ multiplex PCR. The sample gives fewer than 250,000 clones, around 62% of which show up once; less than 0.6% is in the top ten. Sequencing was performed on CD4+ T cells sorted from blood, taken at week 0. These receptors were obtained from a human donor with alopecia areata. CDR3s include the opening cysteine and the closing phenylalanine or tryptophan. D genes are given only for firm matches. Size is omitted from some rows. Given values are once, few, many or a class for expanded clones.

DNA	CDR3	D	size	J	V
TGTGCCAGCAAACAGCGACGCGATTCCTACGAGCAGTACTTC	CASKQRRDSYEQYF	NA	NA	TRBJ2-7	TRBV19
TGTGCCAGCAGCCAAGTGGGACAGCAAGAGACCCAGTACTTC	CASSQVGQQETQYF	TRBD1	NA	TRBJ2-5	TRBV4-2
TGTGCCAGCAGCTTAAGGAACGGGGAGCTGTTTTTT	CASSLRNGELFF	NA	NA	TRBJ2-2	TRBV7-3
TGCGCCAGCAGCTTGGTTGCGGGGGGGCCGACAGATACGCAGTATTTT	CASSLVAGGPTDTQYF	TRBD2	once	TRBJ2-3	TRBV5-1
TGTGCCTGGAAGAGGGGGATGAACACTGAAGCTTTCTTT	CAWKRGMNTEAFF	NA	NA	TRBJ1-1	TRBV30
TGTGCCAGCAGTTTGGGGCGGGCGAGCACCGGGGAGCTGTTTTTT	CASSLGRASTGELFF	NA	NA	TRBJ2-2	TRBV27
TGTGCCAGCAGCTTAGAGGCGGGACAGGGGATCCTTAGGGCCAACGTCCTGACTTTC	CASSLEAGQGILRANVLTF	TRBD1	few	TRBJ2-6	TRBV11-2
TGCGCCAGCAGCTTGGGTACAGGTACGACAGATACGCAGTATTTT	CASSLGTGTTDTQYF	NA	NA	TRBJ2-3	TRBV5-1
TGTGCCAGCAGCCCCGGCCAGATCTATGGCTACACCTTC	CASSPGQIYGYTF	NA	NA	TRBJ1-2	TRBV7-8
TGTGCCAGCAGTGAAGGGGATGGCGGGACGTACCAAAACATTCAGTACTTC	CASSEGDGGTYQNIQYF	NA	few	TRBJ2-4	TRBV2
TGTGCCTGGAGTGTTGGGACAGGGAGAAACGAGCAGTACTTC	CAWSVGTGRNEQYF	TRBD1	few	TRBJ2-7	TRBV30
TGCAGCGTTTTCAGGGTTCTAAGTGAGCAGTTCTTC	CSVFRVLSEQFF	NA	few	TRBJ2-1	TRBV29-1
TGCGCCAGCAGCAGACAGGGTTACCAAGAGACCCAGTACTTC	CASSRQGYQETQYF	TRBD1	NA	TRBJ2-5	TRBV10-2
TGTGCCTGGAGTGTCGGACAGTTCAATCAGCCCCAGCATTTT	CAWSVGQFNQPQHF	NA	few	TRBJ1-5	TRBV30
TGTGCCAGCAGCTTCCGGAGCGATCCATCCTATGGCTACACCTTC	CASSFRSDPSYGYTF	NA	NA	TRBJ1-2	TRBV7-9
TGTGCCAGCAGCCTGGGACAGCTTTATGGCTACACCTTC	CASSLGQLYGYTF	TRBD1	NA	TRBJ1-2	TRBV27
TGTGCCAGCAGCGTAGATTTCAGGGGTAGGAACACTGAAGCTTTCTTT	CASSVDFRGRNTEAFF	NA	few	TRBJ1-1	TRBV9
TGTGCCAGCAGCTCTCTGCCAGGGGGTCCCCAAGAGACCCAGTACTTC	CASSSLPGGPQETQYF	TRBD1	NA	TRBJ2-5	TRBV11-2
TGTGCCAGCAGACACAGGGACAGGACCTACGAGCAGTACTTC	CASRHRDRTYEQYF	TRBD1	NA	TRBJ2-7	TRBV6-5
TGCGCCAGCAGCCAAGCCAGCGTGATGGTCCACGAGCAGTACTTC	CASSQASVMVHEQYF	NA	few	TRBJ2-7	TRBV4-1
TGTGCCAGCAGCTGGACAGGGGCCACCGGGGAGCTGTTTTTT	CASSWTGATGELFF	TRBD1	NA	TRBJ2-2	TRBV5-4
TGCGCCAGCAGCCTCGTAGCGGGGGACTCCTACGAGCAGTACTTC	CASSLVAGDSYEQYF	TRBD2	NA	TRBJ2-7	TRBV4-1
TGCAGCGTTGCAGAACAGGGTATGGGTACTGAAGCTTTCTTT	CSVAEQGMGTEAFF	NA	few	TRBJ1-1	TRBV29-1
TGTGCCGCCACCGGGACAGGGGCTCCCCAAGAGACCCAGTACTTC	CAATGTGAPQETQYF	TRBD1	few	TRBJ2-5	TRBV10-3
TGTGCCAGTAGTACACTAGCGGGAGGAAGACACGAGCAGTACTTC	CASSTLAGGRHEQYF	TRBD2	few	TRBJ2-7	TRBV19
TGTGCCACCTCCCGGCAGGAGCCGAAGGAGACCCAGTACTTC	CATSRQEPKETQYF	NA	NA	TRBJ2-5	TRBV28
TGTGCCAGCTCACGAGGTAGCGGCTCCACTGAAGCTTTCTTT	CASSRGSGSTEAFF	NA	NA	TRBJ1-1	TRBV18